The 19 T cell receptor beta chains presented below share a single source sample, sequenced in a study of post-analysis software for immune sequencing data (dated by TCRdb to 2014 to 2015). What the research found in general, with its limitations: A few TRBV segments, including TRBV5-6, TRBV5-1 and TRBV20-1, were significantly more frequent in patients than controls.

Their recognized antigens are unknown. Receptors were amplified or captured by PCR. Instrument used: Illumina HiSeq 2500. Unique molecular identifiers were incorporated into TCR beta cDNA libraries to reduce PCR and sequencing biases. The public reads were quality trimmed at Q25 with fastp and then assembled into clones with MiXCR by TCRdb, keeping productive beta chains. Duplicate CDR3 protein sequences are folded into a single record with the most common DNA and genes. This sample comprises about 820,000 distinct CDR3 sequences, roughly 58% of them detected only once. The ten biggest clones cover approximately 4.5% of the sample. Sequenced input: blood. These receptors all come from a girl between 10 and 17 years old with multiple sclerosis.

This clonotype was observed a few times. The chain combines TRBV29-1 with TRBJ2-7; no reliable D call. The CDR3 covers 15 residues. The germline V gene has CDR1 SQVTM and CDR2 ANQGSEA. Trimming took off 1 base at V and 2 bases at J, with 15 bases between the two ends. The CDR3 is CSVEGASTSPYEQYF. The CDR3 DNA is TGCAGCGTTGAAGGGGCAAGTACCAGCCCCTACGAGCAGTACTTC.

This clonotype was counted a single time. Here the CDR3 DNA reads TGCGCCAGCAGCCAGGGGAGCAGGGAGACCCAGTACTTC. It yields the protein CASSQGSRETQYF. This chain connects TRBV5-1 to TRBJ2-5, with D maybe TRBD1 (6 bases). The germline CDR1 and CDR2 sequences are SGHRS and YFSETQ. This CDR3 is built from 13 residues. Trimming left V 4 bases short and J 5 bases short, with 12 bases between.

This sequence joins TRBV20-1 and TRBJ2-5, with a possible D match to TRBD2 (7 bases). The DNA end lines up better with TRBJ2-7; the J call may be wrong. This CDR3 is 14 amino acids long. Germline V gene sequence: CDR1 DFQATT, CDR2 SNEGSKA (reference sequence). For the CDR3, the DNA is TGCAGTGCTGGGGAGGGGGGGGCCCACTACGAGCAGTACTTC. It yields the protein CSAGEGGAHYEQYF.

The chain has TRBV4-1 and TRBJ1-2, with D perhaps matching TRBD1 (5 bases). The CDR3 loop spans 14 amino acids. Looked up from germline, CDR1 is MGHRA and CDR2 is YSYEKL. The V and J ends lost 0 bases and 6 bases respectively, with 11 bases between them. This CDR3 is CASSQDGDRNGYTF. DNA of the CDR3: TGCGCCAGCAGCCAAGATGGAGACAGAAATGGCTACACCTTC.

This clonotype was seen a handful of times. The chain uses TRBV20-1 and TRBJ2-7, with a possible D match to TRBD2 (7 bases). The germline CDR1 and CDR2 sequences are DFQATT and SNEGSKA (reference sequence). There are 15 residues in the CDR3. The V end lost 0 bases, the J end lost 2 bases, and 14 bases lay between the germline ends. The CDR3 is CSAREVAGAPYEQYF. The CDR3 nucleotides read TGCAGTGCTAGAGAGGTTGCGGGGGCACCCTACGAGCAGTACTTC.

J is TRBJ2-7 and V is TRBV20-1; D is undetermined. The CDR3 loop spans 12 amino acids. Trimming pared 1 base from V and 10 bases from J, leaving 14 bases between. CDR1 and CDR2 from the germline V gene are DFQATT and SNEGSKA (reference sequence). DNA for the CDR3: TGCAGTGCTAGAGTCCGGTTTGAAACCCAGTACTTC. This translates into CSARVRFETQYF.

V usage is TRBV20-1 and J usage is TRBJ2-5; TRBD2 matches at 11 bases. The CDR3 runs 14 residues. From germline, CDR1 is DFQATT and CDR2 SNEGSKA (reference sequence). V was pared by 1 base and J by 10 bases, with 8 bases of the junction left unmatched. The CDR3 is CSARGLAGPRDQYF. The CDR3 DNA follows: TGCAGTGCTAGAGGACTAGCGGGACCCCGGGACCAGTACTTC.

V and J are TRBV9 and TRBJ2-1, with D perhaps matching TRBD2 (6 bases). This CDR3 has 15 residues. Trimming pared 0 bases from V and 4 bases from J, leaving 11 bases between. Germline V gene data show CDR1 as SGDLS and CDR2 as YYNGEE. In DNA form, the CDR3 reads TGTGCCAGCAGCGTAGCGGGAGTTTCTTACAATGAGCAGTTCTTC. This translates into CASSVAGVSYNEQFF. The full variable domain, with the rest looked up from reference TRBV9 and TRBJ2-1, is DSGVTQTPKHLITATGQRVTLRCSPRSGDLSVYWYQQSLDQGLQFLIQYYNGEERAKGNILERFSAQQFPDLHSELNLSSLELGDSALYFCASSVAGVSYNEQFFGPGTRLTVL.

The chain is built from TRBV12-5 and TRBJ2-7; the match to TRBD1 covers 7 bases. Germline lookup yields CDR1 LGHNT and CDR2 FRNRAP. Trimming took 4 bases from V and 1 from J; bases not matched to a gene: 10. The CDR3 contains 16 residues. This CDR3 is CASGSSGTVGSYEQYF. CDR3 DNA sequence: TGTGCTAGTGGTTCCTCCGGGACAGTTGGATCCTACGAGCAGTACTTC.

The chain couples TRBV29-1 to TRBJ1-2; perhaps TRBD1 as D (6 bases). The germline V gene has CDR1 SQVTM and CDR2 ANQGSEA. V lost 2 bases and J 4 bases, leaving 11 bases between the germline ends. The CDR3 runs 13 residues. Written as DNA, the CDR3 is TGCAGCGTTGAAACAGGGTGGGTCTATGGCTACACCTTC. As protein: CSVETGWVYGYTF.

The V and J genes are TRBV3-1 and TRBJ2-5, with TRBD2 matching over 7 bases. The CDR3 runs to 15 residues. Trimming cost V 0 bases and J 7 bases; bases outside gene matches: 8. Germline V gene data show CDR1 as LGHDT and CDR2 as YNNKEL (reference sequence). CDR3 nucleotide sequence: TGTGCCAGCAGCCAAGACCGGACTAGGGCAACGACCCAGTACTTC. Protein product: CASSQDRTRATTQYF.

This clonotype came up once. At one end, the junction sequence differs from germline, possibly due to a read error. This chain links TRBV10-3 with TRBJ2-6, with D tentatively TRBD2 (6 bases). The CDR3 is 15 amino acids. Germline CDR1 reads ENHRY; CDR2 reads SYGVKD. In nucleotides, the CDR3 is TGTGCCATCCGCCTAGGGAGGTCTGGGGCCAGCGTCCTGACTTTC. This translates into CAIRLGRSGASVLTF.

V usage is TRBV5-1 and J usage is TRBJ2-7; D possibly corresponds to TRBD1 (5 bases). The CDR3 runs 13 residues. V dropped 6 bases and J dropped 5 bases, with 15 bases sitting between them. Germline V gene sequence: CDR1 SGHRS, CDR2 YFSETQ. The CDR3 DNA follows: TGCGCCAGCACCCCGAAGGTAGGGGACGAGCAGTACTTC. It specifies CASTPKVGDEQYF.

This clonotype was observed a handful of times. The CDR3 region has the DNA TGCAGCACCAGCGGGGTCCACTCCTACGAGCAGTACTTC. It codes for CSTSGVHSYEQYF. The chain carries TRBV29-1 and TRBJ2-7; 7 bases are a match to TRBD2. V shed 8 bases, J shed 0 bases, and the junction held 7 bases outside the gene matches. Germline CDR1 SQVTM, CDR2 ANQGSEA. The CDR3 length is 13 residues.

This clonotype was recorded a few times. The CDR3 spells CASSQRLAGERGHEQFF. Here the CDR3 DNA reads TGCGCCAGCAGTCAACGACTAGCGGGAGAGCGTGGACATGAGCAGTTCTTC. The chain couples TRBV5-1 to TRBJ2-1; 12 bases fit TRBD2. The V gene end was trimmed by 5 bases and the J gene end by 8 bases; junction bases not matched to a gene: 14. The CDR3 sequence is 17 residues long. Germline loops: CDR1 SGHRS, CDR2 YFSETQ. The variable domain in full, completed from reference TRBV5-1 and TRBJ2-1, reads KAGVTQTPRYLIKTRGQQVTLSCSPISGHRSVSWYQQTPGQGLQFLFEYFSETQRNKGNFPGRFSGRQFSNSRSEMNVSTLELGDSALYLCASSQRLAGERGHEQFFGPGTRLTVL.

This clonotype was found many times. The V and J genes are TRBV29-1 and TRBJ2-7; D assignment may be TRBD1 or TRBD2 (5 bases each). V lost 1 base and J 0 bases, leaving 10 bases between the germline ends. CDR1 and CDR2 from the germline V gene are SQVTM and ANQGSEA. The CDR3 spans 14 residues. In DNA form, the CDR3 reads TGCAGCGTTGAAGCCAGGGACCACTCCTACGAGCAGTACTTC. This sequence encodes CSVEARDHSYEQYF.

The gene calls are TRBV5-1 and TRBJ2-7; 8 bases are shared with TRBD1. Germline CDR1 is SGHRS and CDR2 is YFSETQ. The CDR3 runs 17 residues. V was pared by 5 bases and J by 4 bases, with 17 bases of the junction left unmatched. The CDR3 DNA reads TGCGCCAGCAGTTTGACCGGGGGAGACAGGGGAAGTTACGAGCAGTACTTC. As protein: CASSLTGGDRGSYEQYF.

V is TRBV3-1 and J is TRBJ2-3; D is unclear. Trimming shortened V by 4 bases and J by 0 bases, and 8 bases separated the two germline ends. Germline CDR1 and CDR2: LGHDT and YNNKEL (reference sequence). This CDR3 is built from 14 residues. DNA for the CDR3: TGTGCCAGCAGCCTCTGGACCAGCACAGATACGCAGTATTTT. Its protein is CASSLWTSTDTQYF.

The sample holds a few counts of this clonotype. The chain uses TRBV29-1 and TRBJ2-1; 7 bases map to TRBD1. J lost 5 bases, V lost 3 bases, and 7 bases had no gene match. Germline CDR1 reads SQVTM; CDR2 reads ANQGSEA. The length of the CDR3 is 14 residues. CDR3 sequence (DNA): TGCAGCGTTGACGGCAGGGGGACAGACAATGAGCAGTTCTTC. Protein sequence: CSVDGRGTDNEQFF.